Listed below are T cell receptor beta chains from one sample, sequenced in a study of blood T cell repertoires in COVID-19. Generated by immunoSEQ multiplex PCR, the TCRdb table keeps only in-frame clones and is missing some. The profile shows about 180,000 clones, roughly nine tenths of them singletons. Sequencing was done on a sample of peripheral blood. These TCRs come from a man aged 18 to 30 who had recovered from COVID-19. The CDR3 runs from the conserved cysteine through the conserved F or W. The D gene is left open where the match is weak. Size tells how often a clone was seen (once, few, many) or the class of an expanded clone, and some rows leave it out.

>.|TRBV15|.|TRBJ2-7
CATSRDLGTGYEQYF
TGTGCCACCAGCAGAGATTTGGGTACAGGGTACGAGCAGTACTTC
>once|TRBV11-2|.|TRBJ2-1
CASGFGGINNEQFF
TGTGCCAGCGGCTTCGGGGGTATCAACAATGAGCAGTTCTTC
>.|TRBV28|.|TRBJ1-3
CASSPWGRDSGNTIYF
TGTGCCAGCAGTCCCTGGGGCAGAGACTCTGGAAACACCATATATTTT
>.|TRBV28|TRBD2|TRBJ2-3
CASSFSAGGKSGTDTQYF
TGTGCCAGCAGTTTTTCTGCGGGAGGGAAGTCAGGCACAGATACGCAGTATTTT
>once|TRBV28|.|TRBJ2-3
CASKKGGASTQYF
TGTGCCAGCAAAAAAGGGGGGGCGAGTACGCAGTATTTT
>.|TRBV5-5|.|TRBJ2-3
CASSPFTDTQYF
TGTGCCAGCAGTCCCTTCACAGATACGCAGTATTTT
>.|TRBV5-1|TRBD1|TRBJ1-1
CASSPLGQSNTEAFF
TGCGCCAGCAGCCCGCTGGGACAGTCAAATACTGAAGCTTTCTTT
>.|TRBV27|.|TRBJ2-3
CASSFLKGDTQYF
TGTGCCAGCAGTTTTCTTAAGGGGGATACGCAGTATTTT
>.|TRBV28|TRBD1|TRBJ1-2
CASSSGQRYGYTF
TGTGCCAGCAGTTCGGGACAGCGCTATGGCTACACCTTC
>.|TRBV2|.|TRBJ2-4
CASSLRLSGTLAKNIQYF
TGTGCCAGCAGTCTCCGGCTGAGCGGGACACTAGCCAAAAACATTCAGTACTTC
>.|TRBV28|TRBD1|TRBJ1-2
CASRGQGLYTF
TGTGCCAGCAGGGGACAGGGCCTTTACACCTTC
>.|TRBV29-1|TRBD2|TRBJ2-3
CSVEGGRATDTQYF
TGCAGCGTTGAGGGCGGGAGGGCCACAGATACGCAGTATTTT
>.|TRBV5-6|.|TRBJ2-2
CASSLASTLTGELFF
TGTGCCAGCAGCTTGGCCTCCACTCTCACCGGGGAGCTGTTTTTT
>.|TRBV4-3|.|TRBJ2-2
CASSQDLAANTGELFF
TGCGCCAGCAGCCAAGATTTAGCGGCTAACACCGGGGAGCTGTTTTTT
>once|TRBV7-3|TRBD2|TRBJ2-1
CASSLITSAYNEQFF
TGTGCCAGCAGCTTAATCACTAGCGCATACAATGAGCAGTTCTTC
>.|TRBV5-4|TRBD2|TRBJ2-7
CASSTASGSPTYEQYF
TGTGCCAGCAGCACAGCTAGCGGGAGTCCCACCTACGAGCAGTACTTC
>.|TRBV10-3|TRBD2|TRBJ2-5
CAINSGETQYF
TGTGCCATCAATAGCGGGGAGACCCAGTACTTC
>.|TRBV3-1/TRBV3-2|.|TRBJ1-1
CASSQDSSGATEAFF
TGTGCCAGCAGCCAAGATTCGTCGGGAGCGACTGAAGCTTTCTTT
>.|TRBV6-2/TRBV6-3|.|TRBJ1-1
CASTPGRPNTEAFF
TGTGCCAGCACCCCTGGCAGGCCGAACACTGAAGCTTTCTTT
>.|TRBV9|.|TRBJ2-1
CASSVSLGRSYNEQFF
TGTGCCAGCAGCGTATCTTTGGGGAGGTCCTACAATGAGCAGTTCTTC
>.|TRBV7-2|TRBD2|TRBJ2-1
CASSLVGTSSYNEQFF
TGTGCCAGCAGCTTAGTCGGGACTAGCTCCTACAATGAGCAGTTCTTC
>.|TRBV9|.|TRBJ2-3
CASSVGPLAVYTDTQYF
TGTGCCAGCAGCGTAGGTCCGTTGGCGGTATACACAGATACGCAGTATTTT
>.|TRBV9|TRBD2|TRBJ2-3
CASSVAGLAGRDTQYF
TGTGCCAGCAGCGTAGCAGGACTAGCGGGAAGAGATACGCAGTATTTT
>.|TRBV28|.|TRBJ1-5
CASSLLEGQPQHF
TGTGCCAGCAGTTTATTGGAGGGTCAGCCCCAGCATTTT
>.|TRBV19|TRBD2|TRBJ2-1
CASSTPGLAVYNEQFF
TGTGCCAGTAGTACCCCGGGACTAGCTGTATACAATGAGCAGTTCTTC
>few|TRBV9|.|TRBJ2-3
CASSVLLTDTQYF
TGTGCCAGCAGCGTACTCCTGACAGATACGCAGTATTTT
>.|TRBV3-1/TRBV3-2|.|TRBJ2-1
CASSQDAGPNEQFF
TGTGCCAGCAGCCAAGACGCAGGGCCTAATGAGCAGTTCTTC
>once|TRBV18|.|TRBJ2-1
CASSPPSKDNEQFF
TGTGCCAGCTCACCGCCTAGCAAGGACAATGAGCAGTTCTTC
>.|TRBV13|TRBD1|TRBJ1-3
CASSFLKTGGGNTIYF
TGTGCCAGCAGCTTTTTGAAGACAGGGGGGGGAAACACCATATATTTT
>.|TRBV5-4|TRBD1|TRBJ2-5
CASRPKGAGETQYF
TGTGCCAGCAGACCTAAGGGGGCTGGAGAGACCCAGTACTTC
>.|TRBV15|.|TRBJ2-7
CATSLETGTYEQYF
TGTGCCACCAGCTTGGAGACAGGAACCTACGAGCAGTACTTC
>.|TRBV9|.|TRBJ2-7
CASSVAPQGYEQYF
TGTGCCAGCAGCGTAGCCCCTCAGGGATACGAGCAGTACTTC